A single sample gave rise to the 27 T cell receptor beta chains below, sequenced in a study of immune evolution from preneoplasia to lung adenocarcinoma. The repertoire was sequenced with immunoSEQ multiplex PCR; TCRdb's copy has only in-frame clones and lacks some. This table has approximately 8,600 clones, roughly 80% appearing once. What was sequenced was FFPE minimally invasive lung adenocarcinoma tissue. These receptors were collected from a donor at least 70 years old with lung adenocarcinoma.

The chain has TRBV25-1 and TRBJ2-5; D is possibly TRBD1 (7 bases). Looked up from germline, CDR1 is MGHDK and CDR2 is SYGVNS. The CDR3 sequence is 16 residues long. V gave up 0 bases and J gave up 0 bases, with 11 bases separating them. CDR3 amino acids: CASSEYGGTDQETQYF. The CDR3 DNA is TGTGCCAGCAGTGAATATGGGGGGACAGACCAAGAGACCCAGTACTTC.

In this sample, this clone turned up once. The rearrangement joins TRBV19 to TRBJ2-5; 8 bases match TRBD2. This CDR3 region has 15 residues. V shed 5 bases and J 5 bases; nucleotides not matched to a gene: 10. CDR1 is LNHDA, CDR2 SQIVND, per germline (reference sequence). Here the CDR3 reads CASSATSAREETQYF. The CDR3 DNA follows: TGTGCCAGTAGTGCGACTAGCGCCCGGGAGGAGACCCAGTACTTC.

The CDR3 region has the DNA TGTGCCAGCAGCCACCGGGATGGGGGCACTGAAGCTTTCTTT. The encoded protein is CASSHRDGGTEAFF. This chain joins TRBV21-1 and TRBJ1-1. TRBV21-1 is an annotated pseudogene. The CDR3 runs 14 residues.

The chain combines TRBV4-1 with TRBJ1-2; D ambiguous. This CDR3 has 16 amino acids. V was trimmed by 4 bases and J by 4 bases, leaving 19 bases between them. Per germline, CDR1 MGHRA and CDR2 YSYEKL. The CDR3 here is CASSRSRFEGSYGYTF. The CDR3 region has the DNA TGCGCCAGCAGCCGAAGTAGATTCGAGGGAAGCTATGGCTACACCTTC.

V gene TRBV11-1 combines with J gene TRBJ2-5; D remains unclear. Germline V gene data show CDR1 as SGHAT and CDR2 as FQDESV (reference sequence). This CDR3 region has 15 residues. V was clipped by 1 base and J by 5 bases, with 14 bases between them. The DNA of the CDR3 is TGTGCCAGCAGCTTAGACATTTACAATTCGGAGACCCAGTACTTC. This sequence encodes CASSLDIYNSETQYF.

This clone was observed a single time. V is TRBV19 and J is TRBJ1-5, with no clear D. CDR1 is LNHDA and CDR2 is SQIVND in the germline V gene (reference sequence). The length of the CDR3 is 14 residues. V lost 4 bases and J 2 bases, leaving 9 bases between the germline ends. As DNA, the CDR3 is TGTGCCAGTAGTAATCAAGTGGGCAATCAGCCCCAGCATTTT. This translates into CASSNQVGNQPQHF.

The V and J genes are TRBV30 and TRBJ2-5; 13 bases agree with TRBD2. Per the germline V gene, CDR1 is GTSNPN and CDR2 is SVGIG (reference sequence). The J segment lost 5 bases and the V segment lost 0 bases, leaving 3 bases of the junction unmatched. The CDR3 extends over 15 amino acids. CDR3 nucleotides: TGTGCCTGGAGTGTACTAGCGGGGGGGTGGGAGACCCAGTACTTC. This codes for CAWSVLAGGWETQYF.

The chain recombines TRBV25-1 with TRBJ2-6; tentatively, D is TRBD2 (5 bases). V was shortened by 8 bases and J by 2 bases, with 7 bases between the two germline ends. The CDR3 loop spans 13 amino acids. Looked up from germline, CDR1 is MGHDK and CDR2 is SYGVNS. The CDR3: CASGAAGANVLTF. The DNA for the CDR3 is TGTGCCAGCGGAGCGGCTGGGGCCAACGTCCTGACTTTC.

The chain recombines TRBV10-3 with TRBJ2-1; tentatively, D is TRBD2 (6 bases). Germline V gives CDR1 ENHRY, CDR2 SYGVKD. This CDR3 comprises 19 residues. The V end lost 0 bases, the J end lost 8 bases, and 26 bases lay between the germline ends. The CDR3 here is CAISESISGYSLKAHEQFF. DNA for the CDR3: TGTGCCATCAGTGAGTCGATTAGCGGCTACTCACTTAAGGCGCATGAGCAGTTCTTC.

The CDR3: CASSNRGIDEQFF. The CDR3 nucleotides are TGTGCCAGTAGTAACAGGGGCATCGATGAGCAGTTCTTC. V and J are TRBV19 and TRBJ2-1; TRBD1 matches at 7 bases. CDR3 size: 13 residues. The junction had 5 bases not matched to a gene; V was cut back by 4 bases and J by 8 bases. From germline, CDR1 is LNHDA and CDR2 SQIVND (reference sequence).

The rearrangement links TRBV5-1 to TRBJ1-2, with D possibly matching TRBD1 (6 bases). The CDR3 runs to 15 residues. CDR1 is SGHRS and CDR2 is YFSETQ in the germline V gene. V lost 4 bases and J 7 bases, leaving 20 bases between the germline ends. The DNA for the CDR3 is TGCGCCAGCAGCAAACCGACAGGATCCCTCGGTGGCTACACCTTC. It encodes CASSKPTGSLGGYTF.

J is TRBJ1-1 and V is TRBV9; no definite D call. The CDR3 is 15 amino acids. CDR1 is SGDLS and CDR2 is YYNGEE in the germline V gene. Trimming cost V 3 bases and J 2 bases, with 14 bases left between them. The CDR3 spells CASSENSLSNTEAFF. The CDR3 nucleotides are TGTGCCAGCAGCGAGAACTCCCTTAGCAACACTGAAGCTTTCTTT. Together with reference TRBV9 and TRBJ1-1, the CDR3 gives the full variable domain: DSGVTQTPKHLITATGQRVTLRCSPRSGDLSVYWYQQSLDQGLQFLIQYYNGEERAKGNILERFSAQQFPDLHSELNLSSLELGDSALYFCASSENSLSNTEAFFGQGTRLTVV.

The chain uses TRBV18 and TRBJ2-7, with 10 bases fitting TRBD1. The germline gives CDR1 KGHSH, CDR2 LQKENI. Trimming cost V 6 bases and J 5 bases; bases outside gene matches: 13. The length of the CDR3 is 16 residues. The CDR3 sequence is CASSALRDRGSDEQYF. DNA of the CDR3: TGTGCCAGCTCCGCTCTCCGGGACAGGGGATCGGACGAGCAGTACTTC.

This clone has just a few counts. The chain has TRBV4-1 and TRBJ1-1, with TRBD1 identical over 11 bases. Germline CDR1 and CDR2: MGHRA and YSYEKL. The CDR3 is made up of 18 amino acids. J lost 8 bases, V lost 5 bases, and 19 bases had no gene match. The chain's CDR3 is CASSNQGRTGGLYREAFF. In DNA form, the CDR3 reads TGCGCCAGCAGCAACCAAGGGAGGACAGGGGGCCTTTATAGAGAAGCTTTCTTT.

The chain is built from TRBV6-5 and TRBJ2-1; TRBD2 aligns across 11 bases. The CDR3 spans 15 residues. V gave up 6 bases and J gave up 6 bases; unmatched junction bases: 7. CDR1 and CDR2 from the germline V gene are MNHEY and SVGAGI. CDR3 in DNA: TGTGCCAGCAGATACGGGACTAGCGGACTCAATGAGCAGTTCTTC. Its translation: CASRYGTSGLNEQFF.

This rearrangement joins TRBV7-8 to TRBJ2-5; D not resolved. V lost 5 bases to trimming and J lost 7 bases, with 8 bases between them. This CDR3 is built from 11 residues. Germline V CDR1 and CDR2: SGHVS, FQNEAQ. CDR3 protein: CASSPDGTQYF. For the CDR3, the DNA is TGTGCCAGCAGCCCTGATGGGACCCAGTACTTC.

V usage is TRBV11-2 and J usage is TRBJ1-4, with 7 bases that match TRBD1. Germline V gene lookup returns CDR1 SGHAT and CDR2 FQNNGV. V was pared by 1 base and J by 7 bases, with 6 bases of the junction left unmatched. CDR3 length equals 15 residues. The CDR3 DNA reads TGTGCCAGCAGCTTAGGTGACAGGGATTCTGAAAAACTGTTTTTT. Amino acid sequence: CASSLGDRDSEKLFF.

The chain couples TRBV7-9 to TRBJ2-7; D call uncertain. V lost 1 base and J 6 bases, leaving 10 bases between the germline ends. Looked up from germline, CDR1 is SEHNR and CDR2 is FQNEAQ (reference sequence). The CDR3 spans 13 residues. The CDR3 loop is CASSLEGIGEQYF. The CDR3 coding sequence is TGTGCCAGCAGCTTAGAGGGAATTGGCGAGCAGTACTTC.

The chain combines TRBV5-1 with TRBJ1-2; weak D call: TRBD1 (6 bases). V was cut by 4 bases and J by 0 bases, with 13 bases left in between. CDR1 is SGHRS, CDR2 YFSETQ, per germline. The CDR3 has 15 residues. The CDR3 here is CASSPEGVANYGYTF. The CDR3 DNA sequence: TGCGCCAGCAGCCCCGAGGGGGTGGCTAACTATGGCTACACCTTC.

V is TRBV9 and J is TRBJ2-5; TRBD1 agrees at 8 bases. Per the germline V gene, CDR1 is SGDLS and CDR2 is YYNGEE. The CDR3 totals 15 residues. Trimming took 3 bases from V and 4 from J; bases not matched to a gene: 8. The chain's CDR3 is CASSGSTGAAETQYF. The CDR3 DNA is TGTGCCAGCAGCGGGTCGACAGGGGCAGCAGAGACCCAGTACTTC. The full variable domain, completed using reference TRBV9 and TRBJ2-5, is DSGVTQTPKHLITATGQRVTLRCSPRSGDLSVYWYQQSLDQGLQFLIQYYNGEERAKGNILERFSAQQFPDLHSELNLSSLELGDSALYFCASSGSTGAAETQYFGPGTRLLVL.

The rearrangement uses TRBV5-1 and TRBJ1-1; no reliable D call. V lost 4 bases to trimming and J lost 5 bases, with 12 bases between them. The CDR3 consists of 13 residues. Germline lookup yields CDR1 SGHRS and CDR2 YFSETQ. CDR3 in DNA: TGCGCCAGCAGCCCACCGGGAGGAACTGAAGCTTTCTTT. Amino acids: CASSPPGGTEAFF.

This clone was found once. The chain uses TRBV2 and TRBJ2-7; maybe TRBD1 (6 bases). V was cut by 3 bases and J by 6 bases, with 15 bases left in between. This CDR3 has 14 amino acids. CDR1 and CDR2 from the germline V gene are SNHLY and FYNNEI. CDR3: CASSDPGQGSEQYF. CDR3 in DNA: TGTGCCAGCAGTGACCCGGGACAAGGGTCCGAGCAGTACTTC. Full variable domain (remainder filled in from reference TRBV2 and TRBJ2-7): EPEVTQTPSHQVTQMGQEVILRCVPISNHLYFYWYRQILGQKVEFLVSFYNNEISEKSEIFDDQFSVERPDGSNFTLKIRSTKLEDSAMYFCASSDPGQGSEQYFGPGTRLTVT.

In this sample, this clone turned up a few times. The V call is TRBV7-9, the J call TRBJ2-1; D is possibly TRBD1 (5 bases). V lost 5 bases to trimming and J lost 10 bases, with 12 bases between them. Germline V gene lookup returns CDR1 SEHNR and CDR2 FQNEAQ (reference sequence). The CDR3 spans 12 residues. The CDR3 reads CASSLSSGEQFF. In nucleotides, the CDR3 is TGTGCCAGCAGCCTCTCGTCAGGGGAGCAGTTCTTC.

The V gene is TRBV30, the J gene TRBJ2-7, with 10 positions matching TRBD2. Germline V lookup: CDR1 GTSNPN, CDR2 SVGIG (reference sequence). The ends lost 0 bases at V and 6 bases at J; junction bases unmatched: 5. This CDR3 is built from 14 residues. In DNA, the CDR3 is TGTGCCTGGAGTGTACTTCTAGCGGGAGCCGAGCAGTACTTC. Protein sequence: CAWSVLLAGAEQYF.

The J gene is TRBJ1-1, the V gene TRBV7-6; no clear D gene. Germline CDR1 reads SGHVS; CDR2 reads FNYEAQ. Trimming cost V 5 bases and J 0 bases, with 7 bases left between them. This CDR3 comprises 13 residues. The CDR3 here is CASSLSLNTEAFF. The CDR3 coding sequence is TGTGCCAGCAGCCTTAGTTTGAACACTGAAGCTTTCTTT. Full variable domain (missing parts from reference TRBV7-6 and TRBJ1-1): GAGVSQSPRYKVTKRGQDVALRCDPISGHVSLYWYRQALGQGPEFLTYFNYEAQQDKSGLPNDRFSAERPEGSISTLTIQRTEQRDSAMYRCASSLSLNTEAFFGQGTRLTVV.

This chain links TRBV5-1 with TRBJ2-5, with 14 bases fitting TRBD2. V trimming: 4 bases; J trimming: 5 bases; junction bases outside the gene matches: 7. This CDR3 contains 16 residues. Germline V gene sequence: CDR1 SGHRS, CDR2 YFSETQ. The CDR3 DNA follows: TGCGCCAGCAGCATCGGGACTAGCGGGAGAGGTGAGACCCAGTACTTC. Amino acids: CASSIGTSGRGETQYF. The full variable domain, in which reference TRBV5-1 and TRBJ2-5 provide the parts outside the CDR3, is KAGVTQTPRYLIKTRGQQVTLSCSPISGHRSVSWYQQTPGQGLQFLFEYFSETQRNKGNFPGRFSGRQFSNSRSEMNVSTLELGDSALYLCASSIGTSGRGETQYFGPGTRLLVL.

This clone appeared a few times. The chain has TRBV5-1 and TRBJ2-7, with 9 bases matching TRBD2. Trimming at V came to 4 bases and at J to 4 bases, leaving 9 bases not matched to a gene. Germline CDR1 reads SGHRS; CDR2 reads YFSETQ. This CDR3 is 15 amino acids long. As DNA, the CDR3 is TGCGCCAGCAGCCCCCCCGGGCGGGAGGGTTACGAGCAGTACTTC. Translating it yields CASSPPGREGYEQYF.